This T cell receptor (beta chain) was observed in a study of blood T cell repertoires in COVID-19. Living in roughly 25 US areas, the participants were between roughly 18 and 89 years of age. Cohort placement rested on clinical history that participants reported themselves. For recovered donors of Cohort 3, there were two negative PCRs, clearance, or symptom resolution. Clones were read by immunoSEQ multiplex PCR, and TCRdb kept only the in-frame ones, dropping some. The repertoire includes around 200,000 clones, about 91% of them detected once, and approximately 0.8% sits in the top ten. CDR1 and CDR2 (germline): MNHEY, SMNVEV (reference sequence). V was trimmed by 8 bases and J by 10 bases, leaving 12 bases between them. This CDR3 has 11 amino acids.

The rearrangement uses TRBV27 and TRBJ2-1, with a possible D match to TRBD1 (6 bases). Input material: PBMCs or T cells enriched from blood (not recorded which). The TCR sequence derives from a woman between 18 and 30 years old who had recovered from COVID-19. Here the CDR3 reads CASGNRVEQFF. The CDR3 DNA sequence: TGTGCCAGCGGTAACAGGGTCGAGCAGTTCTTC.